Sequencing of this T cell receptor beta chain was carried out in a study of control samples from healthy donors and cancer patients. The CDR3 extends over 13 amino acids. Germline loops: CDR1 ENHRY, CDR2 SYGVKD. V lost 3 bases, J lost 5 bases, and 10 bases lay in between. TCRdb's table, derived via immunoSEQ multiplex PCR, lists solely in-frame clones and lacks some. This table has fewer than 120,000 clones, around 89% appearing once. The TCR was taken from a woman in her sixties or seventies with lung cancer. The chain links TRBV10-3 to TRBJ2-5; D is perhaps TRBD1 (5 bases). Material: PBMCs. CDR3 amino acids: CAISDRVGETQYF. CDR3 in DNA: TGTGCCATCAGTGACAGGGTAGGGGAGACCCAGTACTTC.